This TCR beta chain derives from a study of breast tumors, draining lymph nodes, adjacent tissues. Regarding the study as a whole: The data were judged consistent with most tumor T cells coming from lymph node and expanding in tumor. That most tumor T cells come from lymph nodes remained unproven. Tumors had less TCR diversity than lymph nodes, more than nontumor tissue.

TCRdb reprocessed the multiplex PCR reads with MiXCR, giving one entry per CDR3 protein. The data contain about 200,000 distinct CDR3 sequences, 31% of them singletons. This clonotype was picked up many times. Its antigen is currently unknown. The lymph nodes were axillary draining lymph nodes from breast cancer patients. The CDR3 consists of 13 residues. Germline V gene lookup returns CDR1 DFQATT and CDR2 SNEGSKA (reference sequence). J lost 7 bases, V lost 5 bases, and 7 bases had no gene match. The gene calls are TRBV20-1 and TRBJ2-1; TRBD2 aligns across 8 bases. The receptor was isolated from a female donor with breast cancer. Some clones in this sample may be carry-over from other donors' samples. Sequences were obtained from axillary lymph node tissue. The CDR3 coding sequence is TGCAGTGCTGGTTCCATAGCGGGGAATGAGCAGTTCTTC. Its protein is CSAGSIAGNEQFF.